The subject of this entry is one T cell receptor (beta chain). This CDR3 comprises 13 residues. CDR1 SGHRS and CDR2 YFSETQ come from the germline V gene. With 3 bases removed from V and 7 bases from J, the gap between germline ends came to 14 bases. This record comes from a study of shared clonotypes between healthy human individuals. Whole-study context: Sampling drew on donors who were a couple of women and three men aged 18 to 49.

The healthy adult donors were HIV-negative and reported no recent acute infections or vaccinations. Some clones are missing from TCRdb's copy, which holds only in-frame ones; the method was immunoSEQ multiplex PCR. This repertoire shows 2 million to 2.5 million clones, approximately 96% found once; its top ten account for 0.1% to 0.15%. This sequence originates from a man between 18 and 35 years old in good health. The source material was naive CD4+ T cells sorted from blood. Subset noted: CD45RA+ positively selected. V gene TRBV5-1 combines with J gene TRBJ2-7; perhaps TRBD2 as D (5 bases). The CDR3 region is CASSSGSSGEQYF. CDR3 bases: TGCGCCAGCAGCTCGGGGAGCTCGGGGGAGCAGTACTTC.